This T cell receptor beta chain was obtained from a study of cytomegalovirus exposure and HLA in healthy donors. On the study more broadly: Samples from HLA-typed donors yielded about 85 million unique TCRs in an early data release. Overall study findings and caveats: In vitro, three CMV-associated chains proved specific for CMV antigens. As a later analysis showed, a missense DCLRE1C variant was linked to trimming of TCR beta V- and J-genes.

With 60 Vbeta and 13 Jbeta primers, the PCR was carried out. Profiled with immunoSEQ multiplex PCR; TCRdb holds only in-frame clones, not every one. The profile shows 180,000 or so clones, more than 75% of them singletons. Note on this clone: What it binds is unknown.

All the people who gave samples were healthy bone marrow donors. Sequencing was performed on PBMCs. This sequence originates from a man aged 35 to 55 in good health and CMV-seronegative.

The CDR3 loop is CASSLGHGREEAFF. The CDR3, as DNA: TGTGCCAGCAGCTTAGGGCATGGACGGGAGGAAGCTTTCTTT. The rearrangement links TRBV11-2 to TRBJ1-1; D is undetermined. From germline, CDR1 is SGHAT and CDR2 FQNNGV. This CDR3 comprises 14 residues. Trimming took 1 base from V and 8 from J, leaving 14 bases between them.